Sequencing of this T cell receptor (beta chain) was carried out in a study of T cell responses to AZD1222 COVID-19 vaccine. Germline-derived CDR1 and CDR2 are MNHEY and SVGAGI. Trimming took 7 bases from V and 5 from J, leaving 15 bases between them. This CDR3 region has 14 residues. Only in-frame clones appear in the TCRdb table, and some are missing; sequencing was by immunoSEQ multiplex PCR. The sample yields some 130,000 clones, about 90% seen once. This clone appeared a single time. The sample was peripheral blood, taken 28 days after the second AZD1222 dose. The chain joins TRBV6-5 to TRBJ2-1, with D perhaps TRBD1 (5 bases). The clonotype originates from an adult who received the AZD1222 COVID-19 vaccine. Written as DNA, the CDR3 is TGTGCCAGCATGGGCGACAGCATCGACAATGAGCAGTTCTTC. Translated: CASMGDSIDNEQFF.